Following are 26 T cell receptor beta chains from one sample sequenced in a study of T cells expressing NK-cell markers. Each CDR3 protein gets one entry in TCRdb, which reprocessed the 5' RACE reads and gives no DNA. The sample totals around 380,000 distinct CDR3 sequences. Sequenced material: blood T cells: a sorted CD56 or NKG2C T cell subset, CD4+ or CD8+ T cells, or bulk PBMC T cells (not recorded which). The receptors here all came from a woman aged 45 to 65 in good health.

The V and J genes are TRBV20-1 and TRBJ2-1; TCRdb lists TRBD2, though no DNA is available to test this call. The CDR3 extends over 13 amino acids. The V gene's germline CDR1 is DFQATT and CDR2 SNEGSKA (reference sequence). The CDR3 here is CSALLLGGGEQFF.

The CDR3 reads CASSRDRSNTGELFF. The V call is TRBV2, the J call TRBJ2-2; the D call of TRBD1 rests on TCRdb alone, since no DNA is present to check it. CDR3 length: 15 amino acids. Germline CDR1 and CDR2: SNHLY and FYNNEI.

The CDR3 sequence is CASSLLNNSPLHF. The chain links TRBV12-3 or TRBV12-4 to TRBJ1-6. The CDR3 extends over 13 amino acids.

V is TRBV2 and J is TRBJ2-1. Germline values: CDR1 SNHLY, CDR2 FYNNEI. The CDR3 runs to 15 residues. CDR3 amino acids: CASSEPVGSYNEQFF. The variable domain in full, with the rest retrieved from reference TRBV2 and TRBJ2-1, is EPEVTQTPSHQVTQMGQEVILRCVPISNHLYFYWYRQILGQKVEFLVSFYNNEISEKSEIFDDQFSVERPDGSNFTLKIRSTKLEDSAMYFCASSEPVGSYNEQFFGPGTRLTVL.

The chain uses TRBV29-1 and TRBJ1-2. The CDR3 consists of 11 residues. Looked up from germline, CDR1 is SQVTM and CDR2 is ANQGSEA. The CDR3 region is CSVGTSEGYTF.

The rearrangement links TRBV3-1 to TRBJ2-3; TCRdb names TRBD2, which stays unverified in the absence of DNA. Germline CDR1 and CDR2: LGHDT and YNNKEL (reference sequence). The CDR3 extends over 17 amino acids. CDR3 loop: CASSQVTSGGVTDTQYF.

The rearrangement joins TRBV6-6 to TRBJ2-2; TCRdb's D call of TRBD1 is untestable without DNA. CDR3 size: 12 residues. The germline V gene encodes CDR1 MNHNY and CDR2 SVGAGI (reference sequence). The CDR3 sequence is CASTAKGDELFF.

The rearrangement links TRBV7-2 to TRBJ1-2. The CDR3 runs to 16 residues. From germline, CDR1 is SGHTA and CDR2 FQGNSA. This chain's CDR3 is CASSLGIVEQPYGYTF. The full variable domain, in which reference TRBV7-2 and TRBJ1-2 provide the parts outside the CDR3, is GAGVSQSPSNKVTEKGKDVELRCDPISGHTALYWYRQSLGQGLEFLIYFQGNSAPDKSGLPSDRFSAERTGGSVSTLTIQRTQQEDSAVYLCASSLGIVEQPYGYTFGSGTRLTVV.

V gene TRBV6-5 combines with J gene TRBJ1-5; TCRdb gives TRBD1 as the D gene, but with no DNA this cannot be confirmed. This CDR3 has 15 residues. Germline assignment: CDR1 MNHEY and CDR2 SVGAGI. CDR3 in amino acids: CASSDRDGLRVVLHF.

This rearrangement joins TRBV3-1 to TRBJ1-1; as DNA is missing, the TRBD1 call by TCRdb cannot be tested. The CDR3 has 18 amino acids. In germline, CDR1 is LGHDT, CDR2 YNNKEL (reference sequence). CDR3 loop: CASSQPGTGGLRGTEAFF. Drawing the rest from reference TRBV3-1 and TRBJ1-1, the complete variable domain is DTAVSQTPKYLVTQMGNDKSIKCEQNLGHDTMYWYKQDSKKFLKIMFSYNNKELIINETVPNRFSPKSPDKAHLNLHINSLELGDSAVYFCASSQPGTGGLRGTEAFFGQGTRLTVV.

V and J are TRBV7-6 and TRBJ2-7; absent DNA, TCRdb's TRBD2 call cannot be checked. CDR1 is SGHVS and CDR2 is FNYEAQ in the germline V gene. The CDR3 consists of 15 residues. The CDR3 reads CASSLTPGLANEQYF. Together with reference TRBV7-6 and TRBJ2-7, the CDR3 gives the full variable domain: GAGVSQSPRYKVTKRGQDVALRCDPISGHVSLYWYRQALGQGPEFLTYFNYEAQQDKSGLPNDRFSAERPEGSISTLTIQRTEQRDSAMYRCASSLTPGLANEQYFGPGTRLTVT.

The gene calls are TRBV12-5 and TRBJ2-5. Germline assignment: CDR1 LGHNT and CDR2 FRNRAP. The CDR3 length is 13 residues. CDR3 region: CASANDGVGTQYF. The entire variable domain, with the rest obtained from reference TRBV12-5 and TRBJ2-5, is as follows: DARVTQTPRHKVTEMGQEVTMRCQPILGHNTVFWYRQTMMQGLELLAYFRNRAPLDDSGMPKDRFSAEMPDATLATLKIQPSEPRDSAVYFCASANDGVGTQYFGPGTRLLVL.

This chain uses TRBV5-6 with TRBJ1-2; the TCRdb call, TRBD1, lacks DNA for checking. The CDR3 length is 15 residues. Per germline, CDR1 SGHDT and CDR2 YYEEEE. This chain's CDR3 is CASSADRGANYGYTF.

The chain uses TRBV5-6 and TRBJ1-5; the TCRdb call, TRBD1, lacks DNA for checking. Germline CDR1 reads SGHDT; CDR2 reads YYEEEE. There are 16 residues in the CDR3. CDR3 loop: CASSLAQGARNQPQHF.

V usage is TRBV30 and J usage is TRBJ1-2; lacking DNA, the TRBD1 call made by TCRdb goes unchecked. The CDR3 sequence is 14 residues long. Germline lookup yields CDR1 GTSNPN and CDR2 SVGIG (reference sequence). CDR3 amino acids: CAWSVDRGYYGYTF.

CDR3 protein: CASRSTSGYTSSYNEQFF. The gene calls are TRBV27 and TRBJ2-1; TCRdb selects TRBD2, and the lack of DNA leaves this call unchecked. This CDR3 spans 18 amino acids. The germline V gene has CDR1 MNHEY and CDR2 SMNVEV (reference sequence).

CDR3 residues: CASRKSGTSNEQFF. J is TRBJ2-1 and V is TRBV12-3 or TRBV12-4; TCRdb picks TRBD2, but there is no DNA to check that call. The CDR3 is 14 amino acids.

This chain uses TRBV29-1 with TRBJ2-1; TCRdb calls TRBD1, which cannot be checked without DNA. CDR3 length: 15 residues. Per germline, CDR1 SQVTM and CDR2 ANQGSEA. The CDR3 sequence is CSAEITGGGYNEQFF.

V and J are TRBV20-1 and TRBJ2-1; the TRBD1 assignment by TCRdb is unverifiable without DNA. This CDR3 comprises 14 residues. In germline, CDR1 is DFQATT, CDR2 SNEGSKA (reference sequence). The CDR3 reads CSASHQGPYNEQFF.

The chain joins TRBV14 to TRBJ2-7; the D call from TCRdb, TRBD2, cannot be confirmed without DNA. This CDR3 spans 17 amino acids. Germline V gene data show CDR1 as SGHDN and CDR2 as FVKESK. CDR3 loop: CASSQDPRGYERYEQYF.

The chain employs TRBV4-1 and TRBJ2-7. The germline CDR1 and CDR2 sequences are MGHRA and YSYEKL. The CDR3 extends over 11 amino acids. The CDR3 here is CASSQEGTWYF.

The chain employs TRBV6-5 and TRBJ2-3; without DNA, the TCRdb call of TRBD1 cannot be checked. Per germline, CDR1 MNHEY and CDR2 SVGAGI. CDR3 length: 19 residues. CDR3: CASSYSWVGSVSGTDTQYF.

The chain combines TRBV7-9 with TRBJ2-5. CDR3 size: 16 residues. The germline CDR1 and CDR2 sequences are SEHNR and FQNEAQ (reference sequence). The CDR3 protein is CASSPYHGRSQETQYF.

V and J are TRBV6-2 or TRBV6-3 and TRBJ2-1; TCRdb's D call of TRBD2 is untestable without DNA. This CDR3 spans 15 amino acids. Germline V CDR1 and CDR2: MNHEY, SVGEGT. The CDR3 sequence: CASSYKLADYNEQFF.

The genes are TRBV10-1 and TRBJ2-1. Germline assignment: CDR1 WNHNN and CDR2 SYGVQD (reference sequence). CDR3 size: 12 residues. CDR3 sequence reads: CASSPRSNEQFF.

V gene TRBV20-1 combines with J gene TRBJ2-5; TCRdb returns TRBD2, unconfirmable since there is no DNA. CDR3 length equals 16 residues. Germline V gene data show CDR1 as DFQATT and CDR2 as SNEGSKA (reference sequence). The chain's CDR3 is CSASFAFLAGIETQYF.